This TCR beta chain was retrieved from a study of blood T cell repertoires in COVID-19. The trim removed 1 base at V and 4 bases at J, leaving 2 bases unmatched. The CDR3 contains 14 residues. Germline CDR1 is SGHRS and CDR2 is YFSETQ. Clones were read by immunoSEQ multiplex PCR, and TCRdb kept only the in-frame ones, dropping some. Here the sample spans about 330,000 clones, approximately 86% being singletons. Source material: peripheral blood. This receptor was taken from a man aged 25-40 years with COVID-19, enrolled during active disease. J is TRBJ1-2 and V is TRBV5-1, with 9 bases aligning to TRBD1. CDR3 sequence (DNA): TGCGCCAGCAGCTTGACACAGGGGGCCTATGGCTACACCTTC. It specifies CASSLTQGAYGYTF.